This T cell receptor (beta chain) stems from a study of T cell responses to AZD1222 COVID-19 vaccine. Study as a whole: Analyses pooled second doses at about 4 or about 12 weeks. The study, taken as a whole, reports: White British people made up most donors, females outnumbered males, and clonal diversity was possibly underestimated. Variant regions that are unmutated are reportedly the target of nearly half of spike-specific TCRs. No day 14 peak samples; only post-peak repertoires were characterized.

Remarks on this clone: The antigen remains undetermined.

Profiled with immunoSEQ multiplex PCR; TCRdb holds only in-frame clones, not every one. The sample gives 120,000 to 150,000 clones, around 90% of which show up once; approximately 6% is in the top ten. Source: peripheral blood, taken on day 0 of AZD1222 vaccination. The TCR was taken from an adult in good health.

CDR3 in DNA: TGTGCCAGCAGGGGCCAGGGAGAAAACACCATATATTTT. It is translated as CASRGQGENTIYF. V usage is TRBV27 and J usage is TRBJ1-3, with a weak D call TRBD1 (5 bases). The germline CDR1 and CDR2 sequences are MNHEY and SMNVEV (reference sequence). V gave up 6 bases and J gave up 6 bases, with 12 bases separating them. This CDR3 contains 13 residues.